Presented here are 11 T cell receptor beta chains from one specimen sequenced in a study of CD8 T cells in Susac syndrome (dated by TCRdb to between 2017 and 2020). The receptor library was made with the immunoSEQ multiplex PCR assay. RNA was extracted with the RNeasy kit and about 0.5 to 1 ug was reverse transcribed using random hexamers. TCRdb trimmed the raw reads at Q25, called clones with MiXCR and kept productive beta chains. Rows with a matching CDR3 protein are joined into one entry that keeps the most common DNA and genes. The sample profile shows some 130,000 distinct CDR3 sequences; around 75% of them were found once. Around 0.51% of the sample is held by the ten biggest clonotypes. The sequenced material came from CD8+ T cells from PBMCs. These receptors all stem from a human donor with multiple sclerosis.

This clonotype was counted only a few times. The J gene is TRBJ2-2, the V gene TRBV28, with D unresolved. This CDR3 spans 14 amino acids. The germline gives CDR1 MDHEN, CDR2 SYDVKM. V shed 4 bases and J shed 1 base, with 7 bases lying between them. For the CDR3, the DNA is TGTGCCAGCAGTTCTTGGGGGAACACCGGGGAGCTGTTTTTT. Its translation: CASSSWGNTGELFF. The full variable domain, with the rest looked up from reference TRBV28 and TRBJ2-2, is DVKVTQSSRYLVKRTGEKVFLECVQDMDHENMFWYRQDPGLGLRLIYFSYDVKMKEKGDIPEGYSVSREKKERFSLILESASTNQTSMYLCASSSWGNTGELFFGEGSRLTVL.

CDR3 loop: CASSERDRGPMGTQYF. DNA for the CDR3: TGTGCCAGCAGCGAAAGGGACAGGGGGCCTATGGGTACGCAGTATTTT. This sequence joins TRBV3-1 and TRBJ2-3; 12 nucleotides align to TRBD1. Trimming took 5 bases from V and 8 from J; bases not matched to a gene: 11. Germline lookup yields CDR1 LGHDT and CDR2 YNNKEL (reference sequence). The CDR3 runs 16 residues.

The genes are TRBV12-3 or TRBV12-4 and TRBJ2-5, with TRBD1 matching over 7 bases. The CDR3 has 15 amino acids. The trim removed 6 bases at V and 5 bases at J, leaving 12 bases unmatched. CDR3 amino acids: CASSSFTGDEETQYF. CDR3 DNA sequence: TGTGCCAGCAGCTCCTTTACAGGGGACGAGGAGACCCAGTACTTC.

V gene TRBV7-9 combines with J gene TRBJ1-4; TRBD1 might be the D (5 bases). CDR3 length: 14 residues. Per germline, CDR1 SEHNR and CDR2 FQNEAQ (reference sequence). Deletions cut 6 bases from V and 3 bases from J, with 11 bases between. The CDR3 protein is CASRPGRPNEKLFF. CDR3 nucleotides: TGTGCCAGCAGACCGGGACGGCCTAATGAAAAACTGTTTTTT.

The chain couples TRBV28 to TRBJ1-3; D not certain. The V and J ends lost 3 bases and 3 bases respectively, with 3 bases between them. Germline CDR1 is MDHEN and CDR2 is SYDVKM. This CDR3 spans 12 amino acids. The DNA for the CDR3 is TGTGCCAGCAGTTTTATTGGAAACACCATATATTTT. Translation: CASSFIGNTIYF.

CDR3 amino acids: CASKTAANSYNEQFF. In DNA, the CDR3 is TGTGCCAGTAAAACGGCCGCAAACTCCTACAATGAGCAGTTCTTC. This chain joins TRBV19 and TRBJ2-1; no clear D. The V and J ends lost 7 bases and 0 bases respectively, with 13 bases between them. The CDR3 has 15 amino acids. Germline CDR1 is LNHDA and CDR2 is SQIVND (reference sequence).

The V gene is TRBV29-1, the J gene TRBJ2-5, with D perhaps TRBD1 (7 bases). Germline V gene sequence: CDR1 SQVTM, CDR2 ANQGSEA. The CDR3 is 15 residues long. V was trimmed by 1 base and J by 1 base, leaving 13 bases between them. The DNA for the CDR3 is TGCAGCGTTGAAGGCGGGGACAGCATCCAAGAGACCCAGTACTTC. Residues: CSVEGGDSIQETQYF. The full variable domain, rest sourced from reference TRBV29-1 and TRBJ2-5, is SAVISQKPSRDICQRGTSLTIQCQVDSQVTMMFWYRQQPGQSLTLIATANQGSEATYESGFVIDKFPISRPNLTFSTLTVSNMSPEDSSIYLCSVEGGDSIQETQYFGPGTRLLVL.

This clonotype is a singleton in its sample. The gene calls are TRBV5-8 and TRBJ2-3; D ambiguous. Germline-derived CDR1 and CDR2 are SGHTS and YDEGEE. Trimming took off 7 bases at V and 6 bases at J, with 6 bases between the two ends. The CDR3 contains 10 residues. The CDR3 protein is CASGRDTQYF. CDR3 DNA sequence: TGTGCCAGCGGACGGGATACGCAGTATTTT.

This sequence joins TRBV6-1 and TRBJ2-1, with D hard to call. The CDR3 loop spans 13 amino acids. Germline loops: CDR1 MNHNS, CDR2 SASEGT. V was pared by 1 base and J by 8 bases, with 9 bases between. This chain's CDR3 is CASSEGRWDEQFF. The DNA for the CDR3 is TGTGCCAGCAGTGAAGGCAGATGGGATGAGCAGTTCTTC.

V is TRBV19 and J is TRBJ1-1; 7 nucleotides agree with TRBD1. This CDR3 region has 14 residues. The J segment lost 4 bases and the V segment lost 7 bases, leaving 9 bases of the junction unmatched. CDR1 LNHDA and CDR2 SQIVND come from the germline V gene (reference sequence). The CDR3 region is CASMDRRMGTEAFF. The CDR3, as DNA: TGTGCCAGTATGGACAGGCGAATGGGCACTGAAGCTTTCTTT.

This chain links TRBV28 with TRBJ2-7; tentatively, D is TRBD2 (6 bases). CDR3 length: 17 residues. The germline V gene has CDR1 MDHEN and CDR2 SYDVKM. Trimming removed 5 bases from V and 3 bases from J, with 23 bases in between. CDR3: CASSPPLPPSGLYEQYV. CDR3 DNA sequence: TGTGCCAGCAGTCCACCCCTCCCCCCGAGCGGGCTCTACGAGCAGTACGTC.